This T cell receptor beta chain emerged from a study of T cell responses to AZD1222 COVID-19 vaccine. General study points: Repertoires were obtained solely post-peak T cell response.

The CDR3 is 21 residues long. V lost 0 bases and J lost 2; bases outside the gene matches: 15. The assay was immunoSEQ multiplex PCR, and TCRdb's table has in-frame clones only and misses some. The data hold about 260,000 clones, with 85% to 95% observed a single time. On this clone itself: The antigen remains unidentified.

The chain couples TRBV23-1 to TRBJ2-3, with 12 bases aligning to TRBD2. TRBV23-1 belongs to the ORF category, with a function that is uncertain. The TCR was taken from an adult in good health. The source material was peripheral blood, sampled on day 0 of AZD1222 vaccination. The CDR3 loop reads CASSQSMGKILAGGHTDTQYF. Here the CDR3 DNA reads TGCGCCAGCAGTCAATCAATGGGGAAAATACTAGCGGGAGGCCACACAGATACGCAGTATTTT.